This TCR beta chain was recorded in a study of control samples from healthy donors and cancer patients. Assay: immunoSEQ multiplex PCR; the TCRdb copy retains only in-frame clones and omits some. The sample carries some 130,000 clones, roughly 92% recorded once. The germline V gene has CDR1 SNHLY and CDR2 FYNNEI. The CDR3 is made up of 13 amino acids. Trimming took 5 bases from V and 6 from J; bases not matched to a gene: 4. V usage is TRBV2 and J usage is TRBJ1-1, with 9 bases that match TRBD1. The sequence was obtained from a man between 18 and 35 years old in good health. Sequencing was performed on blood. This CDR3 reads CASSTDRGAEAFF. For the CDR3, the DNA is TGTGCCAGCAGTACGGACAGGGGAGCTGAAGCTTTCTTT.